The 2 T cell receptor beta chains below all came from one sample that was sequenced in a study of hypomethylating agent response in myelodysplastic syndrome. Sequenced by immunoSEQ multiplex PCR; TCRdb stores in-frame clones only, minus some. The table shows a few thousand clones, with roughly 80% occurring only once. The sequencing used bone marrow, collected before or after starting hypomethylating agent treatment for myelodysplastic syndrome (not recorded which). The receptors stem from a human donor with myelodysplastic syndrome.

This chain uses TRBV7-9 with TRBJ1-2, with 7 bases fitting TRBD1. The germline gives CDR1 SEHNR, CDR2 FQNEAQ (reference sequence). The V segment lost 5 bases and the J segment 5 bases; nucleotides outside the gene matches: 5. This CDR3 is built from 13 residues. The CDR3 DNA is TGTGCCAGCAGCGCCGCCAGGGGGTATGGCTACACCTTC. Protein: CASSAARGYGYTF.

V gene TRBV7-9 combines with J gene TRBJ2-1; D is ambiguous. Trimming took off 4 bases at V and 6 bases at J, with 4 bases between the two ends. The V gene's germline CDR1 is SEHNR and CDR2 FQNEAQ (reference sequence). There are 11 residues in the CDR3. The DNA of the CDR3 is TGTGCCAGCAGCTCTCTCAATGAGCAGTTCTTC. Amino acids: CASSSLNEQFF. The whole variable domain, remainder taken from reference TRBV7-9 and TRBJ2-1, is DTGVSQNPRHKITKRGQNVTFRCDPISEHNRLYWYRQTLGQGPEFLTYFQNEAQLEKSRLLSDRFSAERPKGSFSTLEIQRTEQGDSAMYLCASSSLNEQFFGPGTRLTVL.